The present entry profiles one T cell receptor beta chain with its context. Its matching antigen is unknown. The data derive from a study of a mutant IDH1 vaccine in newly diagnosed glioma. The protocol was immunoSEQ multiplex PCR, while the TCRdb copy is restricted to in-frame clones and leaves out a portion. The sample carries approximately 56,000 clones, less than 70% recorded once. Losses at the gene ends were 5 bases for V and 5 bases for J; bases not matched to a gene: 6. Germline V gene data show CDR1 as SEHNR and CDR2 as FQNEAQ (reference sequence). The CDR3 contains 13 residues. The sample's time point: week 47, end of study. Topical imiquimod accompanied each vaccine dose, which consisted of 300 ug of mutant IDH1 20-mer peptide.

The chain couples TRBV7-9 to TRBJ2-7; 7 nucleotides align to TRBD1. This specimen consisted of peripheral blood mononuclear cells (PBMCs), obtained from a glioma patient whose treatment included an IDH1 peptide vaccine. The source of this sequence is a man aged 40-49 years with glioma. Some clones in this sample may be carry-over from other donors' samples. The CDR3: CASSPGQVNEQYF. In DNA form, the CDR3 reads TGTGCCAGCAGCCCTGGACAGGTCAACGAGCAGTACTTC.